Following are 16 T cell receptor beta chains from one sample sequenced in a study of identical twins. MiXCR, run by TCRdb on the 5' RACE reads, gives a single entry per CDR3 protein. The repertoire holds some 1,600,000 distinct CDR3 sequences, about 30% seen once, with about 0.27% in the top ten. Sequencing was performed on cord blood. The receptors were sampled from a newborn girl in good health.

This clonotype was found a few times. The V call is TRBV28, the J call TRBJ2-7, with 7 nucleotides matching TRBD1. The length of the CDR3 is 17 residues. Germline assignment: CDR1 MDHEN and CDR2 SYDVKM. Trimming cost V 6 bases and J 2 bases; bases outside gene matches: 16. This CDR3 reads CASSLSAVGQPTYEQYF. In DNA, the CDR3 is TGTGCCAGCAGCCTATCCGCTGTGGGACAGCCCACCTACGAGCAGTACTTC. Using reference TRBV28 and TRBJ2-7 for the parts outside the CDR3, the full variable domain is DVKVTQSSRYLVKRTGEKVFLECVQDMDHENMFWYRQDPGLGLRLIYFSYDVKMKEKGDIPEGYSVSREKKERFSLILESASTNQTSMYLCASSLSAVGQPTYEQYFGPGTRLTVT.

This clonotype was observed a few times. The V gene is TRBV9, the J gene TRBJ2-3; D perhaps matches TRBD2 (5 bases). V gave up 4 bases and J gave up 2 bases, with 17 bases separating them. This CDR3 is 16 amino acids long. In germline, CDR1 is SGDLS, CDR2 YYNGEE. The CDR3 sequence: CASSIDARRLTDTQYF. CDR3 DNA sequence: TGTGCCAGCAGCATCGACGCCAGGAGGCTCACAGATACGCAGTATTTT.

The V call is TRBV9, the J call TRBJ2-2; TRBD2 aligns across 13 bases. Germline CDR1 reads SGDLS; CDR2 reads YYNGEE. This CDR3 has 20 amino acids. Losses at the gene ends were 0 bases for V and 0 bases for J; bases not matched to a gene: 8. CDR3 sequence (DNA): TGTGCCAGCAGCGTAGCCCTACTAGCGGGAGGGCCCGCGAACACCGGGGAGCTGTTTTTT. It translates to CASSVALLAGGPANTGELFF.

Only a few counts were recorded for this clonotype. This rearrangement joins TRBV5-6 to TRBJ2-7; no firm D call. Trimming cost V 0 bases and J 1 base, with 8 bases left between them. The germline gives CDR1 SGHDT, CDR2 YYEEEE. CDR3 length equals 14 residues. The CDR3 region has the DNA TGTGCCAGCAGCTTGGCCCCAACTTCCTACGAGCAGTACTTC. Translating it yields CASSLAPTSYEQYF.

The chain employs TRBV20-1 and TRBJ1-4; D call uncertain. The V end was cut by 5 bases, the J end by 4 bases, with 5 bases between. CDR3 length equals 11 residues. CDR1 and CDR2 from the germline V gene are DFQATT and SNEGSKA (reference sequence). The CDR3 coding sequence is TGCAGTGCTCCTCATAATGAAAAACTGTTTTTT. Translating it yields CSAPHNEKLFF.

This rearrangement joins TRBV5-1 to TRBJ2-3, with TRBD1 as a possible D gene (6 bases). CDR3 length: 13 residues. Germline CDR1 SGHRS, CDR2 YFSETQ. Trimming shortened V by 4 bases and J by 4 bases, and 10 bases separated the two germline ends. CDR3 nucleotides: TGCGCCAGCAGCACAAGACAGGCAGATACGCAGTATTTT. Its protein product is CASSTRQADTQYF.

This clonotype turned up a few times. The chain recombines TRBV4-2 with TRBJ1-2, with no clear D. The CDR3 consists of 15 residues. V dropped 3 bases and J dropped 0 bases, with 11 bases sitting between them. Germline V gene lookup returns CDR1 LGHNA and CDR2 YNFKEQ. The CDR3 DNA follows: TGTGCCAGCAGCCATCCGGCGGCCGCTAACTATGGCTACACCTTC. Its protein product is CASSHPAAANYGYTF.

The sample holds many counts of this clonotype. This rearrangement joins TRBV12-3 or TRBV12-4 to TRBJ2-7; no clear D. The germline V and J ends were trimmed by 5 bases and 6 bases, with 11 bases remaining between them. The CDR3 contains 12 residues. CDR3 coding DNA: TGTGCCAGCAGTACGACTCGGTTCGAGCAGTACTTC. This sequence encodes CASSTTRFEQYF.

This chain links TRBV6-1 with TRBJ2-5; a weak D match, TRBD1 (5 bases). The germline V and J ends were trimmed by 5 bases and 12 bases, with 22 bases remaining between them. The CDR3 loop spans 14 amino acids. Germline loops: CDR1 MNHNS, CDR2 SASEGT. The CDR3 reads CASSPRVLTALEYF. CDR3 nucleotide sequence: TGTGCCAGCAGTCCCAGGGTTTTAACGGCGTTGGAGTACTTC.

V and J are TRBV6-6 and TRBJ1-4; D might be TRBD1 (5 bases). V was cut by 6 bases and J by 6 bases, with 14 bases left in between. This CDR3 has 14 amino acids. Per the germline V gene, CDR1 is MNHNY and CDR2 is SVGAGI (reference sequence). The CDR3 is CASRPVAGDEKLFF. CDR3 in DNA: TGTGCCAGCAGGCCGGTCGCGGGGGATGAAAAACTGTTTTTT.

The chain links TRBV5-6 to TRBJ2-1; D gene ambiguous. The V and J ends lost 0 bases and 15 bases respectively, with 4 bases between them. The CDR3 is 9 amino acids. Germline CDR1 reads SGHDT; CDR2 reads YYEEEE. CDR3 in DNA: TGTGCCAGCAGCTTGGTTGGGTTCTTC. It specifies CASSLVGFF.

This clonotype was counted ten times or more. The J gene is TRBJ2-3, the V gene TRBV29-1; no reliable D call. V was cut by 3 bases and J by 2 bases, with 6 bases left in between. Germline CDR1 is SQVTM and CDR2 is ANQGSEA. This CDR3 spans 12 amino acids. Written as DNA, the CDR3 is TGCAGCGTTGACGAGAACACAGATACGCAGTATTTT. Encoded protein: CSVDENTDTQYF.

This clonotype was detected a few times. The rearrangement uses TRBV11-2 and TRBJ2-3; 12 bases fit TRBD2. V trimming: 6 bases; J trimming: 3 bases; junction bases outside the gene matches: 10. The CDR3 sequence is 17 residues long. Germline V gives CDR1 SGHAT, CDR2 FQNNGV. The CDR3, as DNA: TGTGCCAGCAGACTTCTAGCGGGAGGGGGGTGGACAGATACGCAGTATTTT. Amino acids: CASRLLAGGGWTDTQYF.

The DNA for the CDR3 is TGCAGTGCTAGAGGGGCCAGCTTCACCTACGAGCAGTACTTC. It encodes CSARGASFTYEQYF. The gene calls are TRBV20-1 and TRBJ2-7; D unresolved. V lost 1 base to trimming and J lost 2 bases, with 12 bases between them. The CDR3 is made up of 14 amino acids. Looked up from germline, CDR1 is DFQATT and CDR2 is SNEGSKA (reference sequence).

This clonotype was observed a handful of times. The V gene is TRBV4-2, the J gene TRBJ2-7, with 8 bases matching TRBD2. The germline V gene encodes CDR1 LGHNA and CDR2 YNFKEQ. The trim removed 2 bases at V and 2 bases at J, leaving 2 bases unmatched. The CDR3 spans 14 residues. The CDR3 region has the DNA TGTGCCAGCAGCCAAAAAGCGGGAGCCTACGAGCAGTACTTC. It translates to CASSQKAGAYEQYF.

In its sample, this clonotype was seen a few times. For the CDR3, the DNA is TGTGCCAGCAGTTACAGGGTAGGCGGCTACACCTTC. This sequence encodes CASSYRVGGYTF. The chain combines TRBV6-6 with TRBJ1-2, with D unclear. The V and J ends lost 2 bases and 8 bases respectively, with 9 bases between them. Germline V gene data show CDR1 as MNHNY and CDR2 as SVGAGI (reference sequence). The CDR3 covers 12 residues.